The T cell receptor beta chain described here comes from a study of memory CD4+ T cells and cytomegalovirus serostatus. Looking at the study overall: Of the healthy Belgian adults, 9 were CMV seropositive and 20 to 30 seronegative.

The data were produced by immunoSEQ multiplex PCR, yet TCRdb's version contains in-frame clones alone and is incomplete. The table includes around 54,000 clones, around four fifths detected once. V was pared by 10 bases and J by 0 bases, with 13 bases between. The CDR3 sequence is 13 residues long. CDR1 and CDR2 (germline): SEHNR, FQNEAQ (reference sequence). The sort gate was single viable CD3+CD4+CD8-CD45RO+ cells for memory CD4+ T cells. Positive selection with CD4 microbeads enriched total CD4+ T cells. J is TRBJ2-7 and V is TRBV7-9; D not resolved. Sequenced material: memory CD4+ T cells from blood. This clonotype originated in an adult in good health and CMV-seronegative. The CDR3 DNA follows: TGTGCCATCAACACGGAATCCTCCTACGAGCAGTACTTC. This translates into CAINTESSYEQYF.